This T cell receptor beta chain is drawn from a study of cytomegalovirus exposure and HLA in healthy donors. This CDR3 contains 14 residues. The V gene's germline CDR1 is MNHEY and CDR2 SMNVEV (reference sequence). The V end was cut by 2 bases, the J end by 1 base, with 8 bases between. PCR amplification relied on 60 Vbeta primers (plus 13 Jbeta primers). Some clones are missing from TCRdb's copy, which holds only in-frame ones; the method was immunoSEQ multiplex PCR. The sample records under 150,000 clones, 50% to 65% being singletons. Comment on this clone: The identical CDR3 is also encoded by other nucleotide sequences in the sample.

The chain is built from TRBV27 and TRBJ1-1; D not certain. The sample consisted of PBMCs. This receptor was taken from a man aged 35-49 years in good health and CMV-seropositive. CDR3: CASSLSAGNTEAFF. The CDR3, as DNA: TGTGCCAGCAGTTTAAGTGCAGGGAACACTGAAGCTTTCTTT.